A selection of T cell receptor beta chains follows, all from one sample in a study of blood T cells in healthy people across ages. MiXCR, run by TCRdb on the 5' RACE reads, gives a single entry per CDR3 protein. The table records 700,000 to 850,000 distinct CDR3 sequences, 30% to 45% of them present only once. The source material was blood. The receptors originated from a man aged 18 to 29 in good health. Both conserved end residues are part of each CDR3. Each record gives: J gene, clone size, D gene, V gene, CDR3 DNA, CDR3 protein. D genes are given only for firm matches. For some rows the clone size is stated as once, few or many, or as a class when expanded; others skip it.

j_gene: TRBJ2-1; abundance: many; d_gene: -; v_gene: TRBV12-3/TRBV12-4; CDR3nt: TGTGCCAGCAGTACTGGACTAGGGGGCTACAATGAGCAGTTCTTC; CDR3aa: CASSTGLGGYNEQFF
j_gene: TRBJ1-4; abundance: many; d_gene: -; v_gene: TRBV12-3/TRBV12-4; CDR3nt: TGTGCCAGCAGTTTGGGGGCTGAAAAACTGTTTTTT; CDR3aa: CASSLGAEKLFF
j_gene: TRBJ1-5; abundance: -; d_gene: -; v_gene: TRBV15; CDR3nt: TGTGCCACCAGCAGAGAAGGAATACAGCCCCAGCATTTT; CDR3aa: CATSREGIQPQHF
j_gene: TRBJ2-1; abundance: many; d_gene: -; v_gene: TRBV5-1; CDR3nt: TGCGCCAGCAGCCCGGATCCGGGGGGCCGGAATGAGCAGTTCTTC; CDR3aa: CASSPDPGGRNEQFF
j_gene: TRBJ1-4; abundance: few; d_gene: -; v_gene: TRBV25-1; CDR3nt: TGTGCCAGCAGTGGCGGATCAGAAAAACTGTTTTTT; CDR3aa: CASSGGSEKLFF
j_gene: TRBJ1-1; abundance: -; d_gene: -; v_gene: TRBV25-1; CDR3nt: TGTGCCAGCAGGACCAACAGGGCCCCCGTGGGCACTGAAGCTTTCTTT; CDR3aa: CASRTNRAPVGTEAFF
j_gene: TRBJ1-2; abundance: few; d_gene: -; v_gene: TRBV6-1; CDR3nt: TGTGCCAGCAGTGACCGCGTGACAGATAACTATGGCTACACCTTC; CDR3aa: CASSDRVTDNYGYTF
j_gene: TRBJ2-3; abundance: once; d_gene: TRBD2; v_gene: TRBV12-5; CDR3nt: TGTGCTAGTGGTCCCACCAGGACTAGCGGGGGGGCCGGCACAGATACGCAGTATTTT; CDR3aa: CASGPTRTSGGAGTDTQYF
j_gene: TRBJ1-2; abundance: few; d_gene: -; v_gene: TRBV30; CDR3nt: TGTGCCTGGAGTCCCAGGGTCCTTGGCTACACCTTC; CDR3aa: CAWSPRVLGYTF
j_gene: TRBJ2-1; abundance: many; d_gene: -; v_gene: TRBV6-5; CDR3nt: TGTGCCAGCAGCTCCCGGGTTCCCAATGAGCAGTTCTTC; CDR3aa: CASSSRVPNEQFF
j_gene: TRBJ2-1; abundance: -; d_gene: TRBD2; v_gene: TRBV27; CDR3nt: TGTGCCAGCAGTTCCTTGGGGGCGCGGGAGGGCCGACAGGAATTATACGAGCAGTTCTTC; CDR3aa: CASSSLGAREGRQELYEQFF
j_gene: TRBJ1-6; abundance: -; d_gene: -; v_gene: TRBV4-2; CDR3nt: TGTGCCAGCAGCCAAGAAAAGGGGAGGACCTCACCCCTCCACTTT; CDR3aa: CASSQEKGRTSPLHF
j_gene: TRBJ2-7; abundance: -; d_gene: TRBD1; v_gene: TRBV29-1; CDR3nt: TGCAGCGTCAAAGCATCGGGACAGCACTACGAGCAGTACTTC; CDR3aa: CSVKASGQHYEQYF
j_gene: TRBJ2-7; abundance: once; d_gene: TRBD1; v_gene: TRBV5-1; CDR3nt: TGCGCCAGCAGCTTTTCAGGACAGGGGTCTGATGAGCAGTACTTC; CDR3aa: CASSFSGQGSDEQYF
j_gene: TRBJ2-1; abundance: few; d_gene: TRBD2; v_gene: TRBV12-3/TRBV12-4; CDR3nt: TGTGCCAGCAGAAGATCTAGCGGACACTCCTACAATGAGCAGTTCTTC; CDR3aa: CASRRSSGHSYNEQFF
j_gene: TRBJ2-3; abundance: many; d_gene: TRBD1; v_gene: TRBV4-3; CDR3nt: TGCGCCAGCAGCCAGGGACAGCTCACAGATACGCAGTATTTT; CDR3aa: CASSQGQLTDTQYF
j_gene: TRBJ2-4; abundance: -; d_gene: TRBD2; v_gene: TRBV6-2/TRBV6-3; CDR3nt: TGTGCCAGCACCCAACTAGCGGGGGACCAAGAGATCCAGTACTTC; CDR3aa: CASTQLAGDQEIQYF
j_gene: TRBJ2-1; abundance: few; d_gene: TRBD1; v_gene: TRBV7-3; CDR3nt: TGTGCCAGCAGGAAACAGGGGACCTACAATGAGCAGTTCTTC; CDR3aa: CASRKQGTYNEQFF
j_gene: TRBJ2-4; abundance: many; d_gene: -; v_gene: TRBV2; CDR3nt: TGTGCCAGCAGTGATAGGGGTTTGGCCAAAAACATTCAGTACTTC; CDR3aa: CASSDRGLAKNIQYF
j_gene: TRBJ2-3; abundance: many; d_gene: -; v_gene: TRBV28; CDR3nt: TGTGCCAGCACCACTGGGACTCCGAGCACAGATACGCAGTATTTT; CDR3aa: CASTTGTPSTDTQYF
j_gene: TRBJ2-5; abundance: -; d_gene: -; v_gene: TRBV11-2; CDR3nt: TGTGCCAGCAGCTTAGTGAACCGCCAAGAGACCCAGTACTTC; CDR3aa: CASSLVNRQETQYF
j_gene: TRBJ2-1; abundance: -; d_gene: -; v_gene: TRBV5-1; CDR3nt: TGCGCCAGCGCCCGGGACGTAGACAATGAGAAGTTCTTC; CDR3aa: CASARDVDNEKFF
j_gene: TRBJ1-5; abundance: once; d_gene: -; v_gene: TRBV7-2; CDR3nt: TGTGCCAGCAGACCCAGGGGCCATAGCAATCAGCCCCAGCATTTT; CDR3aa: CASRPRGHSNQPQHF
j_gene: TRBJ1-4; abundance: many; d_gene: -; v_gene: TRBV12-3/TRBV12-4; CDR3nt: TGTGCCAGCAGTTGGTCCTCAGGGGCTCAGGAAAAACTGTTTTTT; CDR3aa: CASSWSSGAQEKLFF
j_gene: TRBJ2-1; abundance: -; d_gene: TRBD1; v_gene: TRBV2; CDR3nt: TGTGTCAGCAGTGATTTAAGAAGCAGCTGGGACAGACTAACTTACAATGAGCAGTTCTTC; CDR3aa: CVSSDLRSSWDRLTYNEQFF
j_gene: TRBJ2-7; abundance: -; d_gene: -; v_gene: TRBV20-1; CDR3nt: TGCAGTGCTATACCCGGGGGCCCCTACAATGAGCAGTACTTC; CDR3aa: CSAIPGGPYNEQYF
j_gene: TRBJ2-4; abundance: -; d_gene: -; v_gene: TRBV20-1; CDR3nt: TGCAGTGCTAGAGATGGACGGGGTTTGGACATTCAGTACTTC; CDR3aa: CSARDGRGLDIQYF
j_gene: TRBJ1-2; abundance: many; d_gene: -; v_gene: TRBV6-5; CDR3nt: TGTGCCTCTAAACGGCGTTCAGGGACTTATGGCTACACCTTC; CDR3aa: CASKRRSGTYGYTF
j_gene: TRBJ1-1; abundance: few; d_gene: TRBD1; v_gene: TRBV20-1; CDR3nt: TGCAGTGGAAGGACAGGGGGGACTGAAGCTTTCTTT; CDR3aa: CSGRTGGTEAFF
j_gene: TRBJ1-6; abundance: -; d_gene: -; v_gene: TRBV7-9; CDR3nt: TGTGCCAGCAGCTTAGAAGTGCGGGCACCCCTCCACTTT; CDR3aa: CASSLEVRAPLHF
j_gene: TRBJ1-1; abundance: -; d_gene: -; v_gene: TRBV7-8; CDR3nt: TGTGCCAGCAGCTTACGTCCCACTGAAGCTTTCTTT; CDR3aa: CASSLRPTEAFF
j_gene: TRBJ1-1; abundance: -; d_gene: -; v_gene: TRBV9; CDR3nt: TGTGCCAGCAGCGTAGGGGTTATCGGCTTGAACACTGAAGCTTTCTTT; CDR3aa: CASSVGVIGLNTEAFF
j_gene: TRBJ2-3; abundance: -; d_gene: TRBD2; v_gene: TRBV10-3; CDR3nt: TGTGCCAGCCGAATGACGGGGGGAGCAGATACGCAGTATTTT; CDR3aa: CASRMTGGADTQYF
j_gene: TRBJ2-2; abundance: -; d_gene: -; v_gene: TRBV10-3; CDR3nt: TGTGCCATCAGAGAGTACACCGGGGAGCTGTTTTTT; CDR3aa: CAIREYTGELFF
j_gene: TRBJ1-2; abundance: many; d_gene: -; v_gene: TRBV12-3/TRBV12-4; CDR3nt: TGTGCCAGCAGTTTAGGAGGAGGGGGCTATGGCTACACCTTC; CDR3aa: CASSLGGGGYGYTF
j_gene: TRBJ2-3; abundance: once; d_gene: TRBD2; v_gene: TRBV4-1; CDR3nt: TGCGCCAGCAGCCAACGCGGAGCGGGGGATAGCACAGATACGCAGTATTTT; CDR3aa: CASSQRGAGDSTDTQYF
j_gene: TRBJ1-4; abundance: -; d_gene: TRBD1; v_gene: TRBV28; CDR3nt: TGTGCCAGCAGTGCCCGGACAGGTGAAAAACTGTTTTTT; CDR3aa: CASSARTGEKLFF
j_gene: TRBJ2-2; abundance: few; d_gene: TRBD2; v_gene: TRBV7-7; CDR3nt: TGTGCTAGCAGCCGACCGCTAGCGGGGGGGAACACCGGGGAGCTGTTTTTT; CDR3aa: CASSRPLAGGNTGELFF
j_gene: TRBJ2-3; abundance: few; d_gene: TRBD2; v_gene: TRBV20-1; CDR3nt: TGCAGTGCTCCAAAAGCGGGGGGCGTGGGAGATACGCAGTATTTT; CDR3aa: CSAPKAGGVGDTQYF
j_gene: TRBJ1-5; abundance: few; d_gene: TRBD1; v_gene: TRBV12-3/TRBV12-4; CDR3nt: TGTGCCAGCAGTCAACGGGACAGGGGAGGGGATCAGCCCCAGCATTTT; CDR3aa: CASSQRDRGGDQPQHF
j_gene: TRBJ1-2; abundance: many; d_gene: TRBD1; v_gene: TRBV5-1; CDR3nt: TGCGCCAGCAGCTTGGGGGACAGTAACTATGGCTACACCTTC; CDR3aa: CASSLGDSNYGYTF
j_gene: TRBJ2-3; abundance: once; d_gene: -; v_gene: TRBV9; CDR3nt: TGTGCCAGCAGCCGAGGATCTCCGGCGGATACGCAGTATTTT; CDR3aa: CASSRGSPADTQYF
j_gene: TRBJ2-7; abundance: -; d_gene: -; v_gene: TRBV4-2; CDR3nt: TGTGCCAGCAGCCAAAGCAGTTCGCGAGGGGTAGGTTCCTACGAGCAGTACTTC; CDR3aa: CASSQSSSRGVGSYEQYF
j_gene: TRBJ2-7; abundance: -; d_gene: -; v_gene: TRBV15; CDR3nt: TGTGCCACCAGCAGAGAGGGGGGCGGCTCCTACGAGCAGTACTTC; CDR3aa: CATSREGGGSYEQYF
j_gene: TRBJ2-1; abundance: many; d_gene: -; v_gene: TRBV6-6; CDR3nt: TGTGCCAGCAGTTACTCGCAGGGGAGCAATGAGCAGTTCTTC; CDR3aa: CASSYSQGSNEQFF
j_gene: TRBJ1-1; abundance: many; d_gene: -; v_gene: TRBV4-3; CDR3nt: TGCGCCAGCAGCCAAGATTTACAGAACACTGAAGCTTTCTTT; CDR3aa: CASSQDLQNTEAFF
j_gene: TRBJ2-1; abundance: -; d_gene: TRBD1; v_gene: TRBV6-6; CDR3nt: TGTGCCAGCAGGGGCTCGGGACAGGGCCTAGTTATCAATGAGCAGTTCTTC; CDR3aa: CASRGSGQGLVINEQFF
j_gene: TRBJ2-3; abundance: many; d_gene: TRBD2; v_gene: TRBV4-2; CDR3nt: TGTGCCAGCAGCCAAGGACTAGCGAGCACAGATACGCAGTATTTT; CDR3aa: CASSQGLASTDTQYF
j_gene: TRBJ2-5; abundance: -; d_gene: -; v_gene: TRBV6-2/TRBV6-3; CDR3nt: TGTGCCAGCAGTCCGAGATCCAGGGAAGAGACCCAGTACTTC; CDR3aa: CASSPRSREETQYF
j_gene: TRBJ2-2; abundance: -; d_gene: -; v_gene: TRBV7-8; CDR3nt: TGTGCCAGCAGCCTCACTCCGGGACGGACGAACACCGGGGAGCTGTTTTTT; CDR3aa: CASSLTPGRTNTGELFF
j_gene: TRBJ2-3; abundance: -; d_gene: TRBD2; v_gene: TRBV9; CDR3nt: TGTGCCAGCAGCGCTAGCGGACCCACTAGCACAGATACGCAGTATTTT; CDR3aa: CASSASGPTSTDTQYF
j_gene: TRBJ2-6; abundance: once; d_gene: -; v_gene: TRBV2; CDR3nt: TGTGCCAGCAGTGCAAATTACAGGGAGGGCTACTCTGGGGCCAACGTCCTGACTTTC; CDR3aa: CASSANYREGYSGANVLTF
j_gene: TRBJ2-1; abundance: -; d_gene: TRBD2; v_gene: TRBV5-1; CDR3nt: TGCGCCAGCAGCGGGACTAGCGGGGGGGTTTCTGAGCAGTTCTTC; CDR3aa: CASSGTSGGVSEQFF
j_gene: TRBJ2-1; abundance: few; d_gene: TRBD2; v_gene: TRBV4-2; CDR3nt: TGTGCCAGCAGCCAAGATCTGGGGCGGGGGGGCAGTGAGCAGTTCTTC; CDR3aa: CASSQDLGRGGSEQFF
j_gene: TRBJ2-7; abundance: few; d_gene: TRBD2; v_gene: TRBV12-3/TRBV12-4; CDR3nt: TGTGCCAGCATCTCAGGGGCTAGCGGGGTGGCAGAGCAGTACTTC; CDR3aa: CASISGASGVAEQYF
j_gene: TRBJ2-3; abundance: few; d_gene: -; v_gene: TRBV10-3; CDR3nt: TGTGCCATCATCGAGGGTCCCGGTGATACGCAGTATTTT; CDR3aa: CAIIEGPGDTQYF